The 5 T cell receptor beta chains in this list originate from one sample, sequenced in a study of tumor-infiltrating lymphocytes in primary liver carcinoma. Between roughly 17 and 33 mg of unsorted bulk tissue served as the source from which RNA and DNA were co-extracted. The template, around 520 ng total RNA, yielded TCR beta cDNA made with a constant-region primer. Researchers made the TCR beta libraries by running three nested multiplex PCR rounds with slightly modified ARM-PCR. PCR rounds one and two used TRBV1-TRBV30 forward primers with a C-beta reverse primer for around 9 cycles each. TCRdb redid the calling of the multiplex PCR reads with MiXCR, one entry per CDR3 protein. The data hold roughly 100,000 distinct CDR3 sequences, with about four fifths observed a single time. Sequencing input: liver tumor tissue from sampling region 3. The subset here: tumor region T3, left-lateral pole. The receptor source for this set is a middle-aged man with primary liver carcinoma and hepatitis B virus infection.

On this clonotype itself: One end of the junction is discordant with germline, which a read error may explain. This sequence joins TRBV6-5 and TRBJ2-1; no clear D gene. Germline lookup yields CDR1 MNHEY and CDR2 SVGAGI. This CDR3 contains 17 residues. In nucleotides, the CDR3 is TGTGCCAGCAGTTACTCCGCGGCGTGGGTGTCCTACAATGTGCAGTTCTTC. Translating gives CASSYSAAWVSYNVQFF.

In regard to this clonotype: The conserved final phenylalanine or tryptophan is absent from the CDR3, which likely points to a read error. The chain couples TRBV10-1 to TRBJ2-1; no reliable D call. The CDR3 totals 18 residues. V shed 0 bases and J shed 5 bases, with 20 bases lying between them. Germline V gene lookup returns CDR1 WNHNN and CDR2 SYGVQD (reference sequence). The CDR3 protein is CASSESKIGSVANNEQFL. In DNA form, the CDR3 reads TGCGCCAGCAGTGAGTCGAAGATAGGGTCCGTGGCCAACAATGAGCAGTTCCTC.

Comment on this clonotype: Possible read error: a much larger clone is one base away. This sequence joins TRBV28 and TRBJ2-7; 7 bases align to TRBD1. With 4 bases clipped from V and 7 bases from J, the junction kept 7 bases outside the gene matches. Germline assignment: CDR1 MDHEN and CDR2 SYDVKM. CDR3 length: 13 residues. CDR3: CASSSIQGWEQYF. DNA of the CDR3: TGTGCCAGCAGTTCAATACAGGGGTGGGAGCAGTACTTC.

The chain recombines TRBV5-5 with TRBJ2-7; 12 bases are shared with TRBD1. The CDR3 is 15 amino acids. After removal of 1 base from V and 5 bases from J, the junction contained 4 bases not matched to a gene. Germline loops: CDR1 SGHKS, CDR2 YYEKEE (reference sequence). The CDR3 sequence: CASSLIGTGGNEQYF. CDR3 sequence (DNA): TGTGCCAGCAGCTTGATCGGGACAGGGGGCAACGAGCAGTACTTC.

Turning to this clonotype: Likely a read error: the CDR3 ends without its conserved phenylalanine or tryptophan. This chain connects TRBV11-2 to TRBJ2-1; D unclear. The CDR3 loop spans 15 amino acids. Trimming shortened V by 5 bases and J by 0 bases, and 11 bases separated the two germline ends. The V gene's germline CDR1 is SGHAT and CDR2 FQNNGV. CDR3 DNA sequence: TGTGCCAGCAGCCCCGAGACTTCCTCCTACAATGAGCAGTTCTTG. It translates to CASSPETSSYNEQFL.